One sample yielded the 8 T cell receptor beta chains listed below, sequenced in a study of blood T cell repertoires in COVID-19. The protocol was immunoSEQ multiplex PCR, while the TCRdb copy is restricted to in-frame clones and leaves out a portion. The table lists around 130,000 clones, roughly nine tenths of them singletons, with roughly 4.8% in the top ten. The sequenced sample was peripheral blood. All receptors derive from a man between 60 and 70 years old with COVID-19, enrolled during active disease.

J is TRBJ1-4 and V is TRBV2; D might be TRBD1 (5 bases). The length of the CDR3 is 11 residues. V dropped 8 bases and J dropped 5 bases, with 6 bases sitting between them. The germline gives CDR1 SNHLY, CDR2 FYNNEI. The CDR3 loop is CASSGNEKLFF. The CDR3 DNA follows: TGTGCCAGCTCAGGGAATGAAAAACTGTTTTTT.

The V gene is TRBV3-1 (or the pseudogene TRBV3-2), the J gene TRBJ1-2; D call uncertain. Germline values: CDR1 LGHDT, CDR2 YNNKEL (reference sequence). V lost 0 bases to trimming and J lost 7 bases, with 12 bases between them. This CDR3 is built from 14 residues. This chain's CDR3 is CASSQDHGGRGYTF. The CDR3 DNA sequence: TGTGCCAGCAGCCAAGATCATGGAGGGCGTGGCTACACCTTC.

The rearrangement links TRBV24-1 to TRBJ1-2; a weak D match, TRBD1 (5 bases). Per the germline V gene, CDR1 is KGHDR and CDR2 is SFDVKD. The CDR3 is 14 amino acids. Trimming removed 6 bases from V and 3 bases from J, with 13 bases in between. The CDR3: CATSSGGEDYGYTF. The CDR3 region has the DNA TGTGCCACCAGTAGCGGAGGGGAAGACTATGGCTACACCTTC.

The genes are TRBV13 and TRBJ2-1; 10 bases align to TRBD2. In germline, CDR1 is PRHDT, CDR2 FYEKMQ (reference sequence). With 5 bases clipped from V and 5 bases from J, the junction kept 12 bases outside the gene matches. CDR3 length equals 17 residues. CDR3 protein: CASSPSKREGRDNEQFF. The CDR3 DNA reads TGTGCCAGCAGCCCGTCTAAGCGGGAGGGCCGGGACAATGAGCAGTTCTTC. Full variable domain (missing parts from reference TRBV13 and TRBJ2-1): AAGVIQSPRHLIKEKRETATLKCYPIPRHDTVYWYQQGPGQDPQFLISFYEKMQSDKGSIPDRFSAQQFSDYHSELNMSSLELGDSALYFCASSPSKREGRDNEQFFGPGTRLTVL.

The count of this clone is one. V usage is TRBV4-3 and J usage is TRBJ1-2, with TRBD1 as a possible D gene (6 bases). Between the trimmed V and J ends, which lost 0 bases and 4 bases, there was a span of 18 bases. The CDR3 has 17 residues. Germline CDR1 reads LGHNA; CDR2 reads YSLEER. Here the CDR3 DNA reads TGCGCCAGCAGCCAAGATCGGACAGACCTAGTAGGCTATGGCTACACCTTC. It specifies CASSQDRTDLVGYGYTF.

The table lists this clone with a few counts. The chain links TRBV2 to TRBJ2-2; D possibly corresponds to TRBD2 (5 bases). CDR1 and CDR2 from the germline V gene are SNHLY and FYNNEI. Trimming took 2 bases from V and 5 from J, leaving 9 bases between them. CDR3 size: 14 residues. The CDR3 loop is CASSESTGTGELFF. The CDR3 DNA reads as TGTGCCAGCAGTGAATCGACGGGGACCGGGGAGCTGTTTTTT.

This clone appeared a single time. The chain links TRBV5-1 to TRBJ1-1; D gene ambiguous. V lost 0 bases and J lost 3, with 12 bases in between. This CDR3 has 15 residues. Germline V gene data show CDR1 as SGHRS and CDR2 as YFSETQ. The DNA for the CDR3 is TGCGCCAGCAGCTTGGACAACCGAGGAGACACTGAAGCTTTCTTT. Amino acid sequence: CASSLDNRGDTEAFF. Complete variable domain (other parts from reference TRBV5-1 and TRBJ1-1): KAGVTQTPRYLIKTRGQQVTLSCSPISGHRSVSWYQQTPGQGLQFLFEYFSETQRNKGNFPGRFSGRQFSNSRSEMNVSTLELGDSALYLCASSLDNRGDTEAFFGQGTRLTVV.

The rearrangement links TRBV3-1 (or the pseudogene TRBV3-2) to TRBJ2-7, with D perhaps matching TRBD2 (5 bases). Looked up from germline, CDR1 is LGHDT and CDR2 is YNNKEL (reference sequence). Trimming pared 4 bases from V and 1 base from J, leaving 14 bases between. The CDR3 spans 15 residues. The CDR3 coding sequence is TGTGCCAGCAGCCTCGGACTGGAGTCGTCCTACGAGCAGTACTTC. This sequence encodes CASSLGLESSYEQYF.